One and the same sample provided the 10 T cell receptor beta chains below, sequenced in a study of T cell repertoires in cytomegalovirus infection. TCRdb re-derived calls from the reads in MiXCR, one entry per CDR3 protein. The data show 600,000 to 700,000 distinct CDR3 sequences, with 30% to 35% seen just once and 15% to 20% held by the top ten. What these receptors recognize is not known. The sequencing here drew on cultured PBMCs, taken from culture after CMV antigen stimulation. Receptors originate from a human donor in good health (CMV status not recorded). Some clones in this sample may be carry-over from other donors' samples.

The rearrangement uses TRBV11-2 and TRBJ2-5; D is unresolved. Germline values: CDR1 SGHAT, CDR2 FQNNGV. V was pared by 2 bases and J by 10 bases, with 11 bases between. This CDR3 has 12 amino acids. CDR3 region: CASSLTDRYQYF. CDR3 in DNA: TGTGCCAGCAGCTTAACCGACCGGTACCAGTACTTC.

This chain joins TRBV15 and TRBJ1-5, with unresolved D. In germline, CDR1 is LNHNV, CDR2 YYDKDF (reference sequence). CDR3 length equals 13 residues. V was pared by 0 bases and J by 5 bases, with 5 bases between. The CDR3 loop reads CATSRDGDQPQHF. As DNA, the CDR3 is TGTGCCACCAGCAGAGACGGGGATCAGCCCCAGCATTTT.

The chain has TRBV19 and TRBJ2-3; D call uncertain. The V gene lost 3 bases and the J gene lost 0 bases, with 25 bases spanning the gap. Germline CDR1 and CDR2: LNHDA and SQIVND (reference sequence). CDR3 length: 20 amino acids. CDR3 DNA sequence: TGTGCCAGTAGTATTCCCTCGTGGCGCGCAGGTATTTTTAGCACAGATACGCAGTATTTT. Its translation: CASSIPSWRAGIFSTDTQYF. Combining the CDR3 with reference TRBV19 and TRBJ2-3 gives the whole variable domain DGGITQSPKYLFRKEGQNVTLSCEQNLNHDAMYWYRQDPGQGLRLIYYSQIVNDFQKGDIAEGYSVSREKKESFPLTVTSAQKNPTAFYLCASSIPSWRAGIFSTDTQYFGPGTRLTVL.

The chain links TRBV25-1 to TRBJ1-4; perhaps TRBD1 as D (5 bases). CDR3 size: 12 residues. Trimming pared 8 bases from V and 4 bases from J, leaving 8 bases between. CDR1 is MGHDK, CDR2 SYGVNS, per germline. Here the CDR3 DNA reads TGTGCCAGCTCAGGGTTTAATGAAAAACTGTTTTTT. Its protein is CASSGFNEKLFF.

The chain is built from TRBV5-6 and TRBJ1-1; D is undetermined. V lost 4 bases, J lost 1 base, and 17 bases lay in between. The V gene's germline CDR1 is SGHDT and CDR2 YYEEEE. This CDR3 has 16 amino acids. The DNA for the CDR3 is TGTGCCAGCAGCGGTGCAGGCGAGACCCAGAACACTGAAGCTTTCTTT. Encoded protein: CASSGAGETQNTEAFF.

Ten or more counts support this clonotype. This chain joins TRBV7-2 and TRBJ1-4; 8 positions agree with TRBD1. The CDR3 length is 15 residues. Germline trimming cut 1 base from V and 10 bases from J; bases unmatched to any gene: 8. The V gene's germline CDR1 is SGHTA and CDR2 FQGNSA. The chain's CDR3 is CASSLVWGQEGKLFF. CDR3 bases: TGTGCCAGCAGCTTAGTTTGGGGACAGGAAGGAAAACTGTTTTTT.

The rearrangement joins TRBV6-2 or TRBV6-3 to TRBJ2-7; D gene ambiguous. The V gene's germline CDR1 is MNHEY and CDR2 SVGEGT. The CDR3 contains 12 residues. V was pared by 6 bases and J by 4 bases, with 10 bases between. In nucleotides, the CDR3 is TGTGCCAGCAGCACCGATTTTTACGAGCAGTACTTC. Encoded protein: CASSTDFYEQYF.

The chain links TRBV5-1 to TRBJ1-4, with D tentatively TRBD1 (6 bases). CDR1 is SGHRS and CDR2 is YFSETQ in the germline V gene. The CDR3 runs to 12 residues. Trimming took off 4 bases at V and 8 bases at J, with 9 bases between the two ends. This chain's CDR3 is CASSTTGEKLFF. The CDR3 DNA reads as TGCGCCAGCAGCACAACAGGGGAAAAACTGTTTTTT.

On this clonotype itself: A single base separates this from a much larger clone, so it may be a read error. The conserved final phenylalanine or tryptophan is absent from the CDR3, which likely points to a read error. The chain is built from TRBV7-8 and TRBJ2-7, with 10 bases identical to TRBD1. V was pared by 3 bases and J by 2 bases, with 4 bases of the junction left unmatched. The CDR3 runs 15 residues. Per the germline V gene, CDR1 is SGHVS and CDR2 is FQNEAQ. CDR3 residues: CASSFGDRGTYEQYS. In DNA form, the CDR3 reads TGTGCCAGCAGCTTCGGGGACAGGGGCACCTACGAGCAGTACTCC.

In its sample, this clonotype was seen a few times. The genes are TRBV4-1 and TRBJ2-1; TRBD2 is a possible D gene (5 bases). Between the trimmed V and J ends, which lost 6 bases and 6 bases, there was a span of 9 bases. CDR1 and CDR2 from the germline V gene are MGHRA and YSYEKL. CDR3 size: 12 residues. The CDR3 sequence is CASSGSGNEQFF. The CDR3 bases are TGCGCCAGCAGTGGGAGTGGCAATGAGCAGTTCTTC.